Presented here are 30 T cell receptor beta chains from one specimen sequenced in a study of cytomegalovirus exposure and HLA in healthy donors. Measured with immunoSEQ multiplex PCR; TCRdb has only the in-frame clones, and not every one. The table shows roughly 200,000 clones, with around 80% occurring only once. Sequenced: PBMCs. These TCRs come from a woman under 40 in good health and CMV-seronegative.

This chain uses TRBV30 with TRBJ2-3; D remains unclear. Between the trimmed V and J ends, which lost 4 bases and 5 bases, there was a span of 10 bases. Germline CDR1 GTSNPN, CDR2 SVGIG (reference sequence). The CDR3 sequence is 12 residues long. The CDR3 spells CAWKPLRDTQYF. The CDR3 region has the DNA TGTGCCTGGAAACCCCTGAGAGATACGCAGTATTTT.

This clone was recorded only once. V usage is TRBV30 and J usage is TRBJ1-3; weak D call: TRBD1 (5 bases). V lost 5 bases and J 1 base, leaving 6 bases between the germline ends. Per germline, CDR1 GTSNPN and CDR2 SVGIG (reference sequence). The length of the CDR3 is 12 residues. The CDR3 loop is CAWPGSGNTIYF. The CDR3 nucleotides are TGTGCCTGGCCAGGGTCTGGAAACACCATATATTTT.

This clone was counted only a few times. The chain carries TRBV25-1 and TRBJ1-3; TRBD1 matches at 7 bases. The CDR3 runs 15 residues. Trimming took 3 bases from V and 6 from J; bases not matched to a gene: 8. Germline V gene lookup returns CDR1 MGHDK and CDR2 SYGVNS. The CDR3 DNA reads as TGTGCCAGCAGTGACCAGGGGGGACGGCCAAACACCATATATTTT. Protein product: CASSDQGGRPNTIYF.

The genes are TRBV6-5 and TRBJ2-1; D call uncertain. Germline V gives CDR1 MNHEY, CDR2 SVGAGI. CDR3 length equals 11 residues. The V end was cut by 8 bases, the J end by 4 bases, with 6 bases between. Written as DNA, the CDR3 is TGTGCCAGCGTCCAGTACAATGAGCAGTTCTTC. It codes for CASVQYNEQFF.

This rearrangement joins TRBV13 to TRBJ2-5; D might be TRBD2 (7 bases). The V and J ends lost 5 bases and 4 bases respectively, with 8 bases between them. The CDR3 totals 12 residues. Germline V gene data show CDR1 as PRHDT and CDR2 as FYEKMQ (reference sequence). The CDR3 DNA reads TGTGCCAGCAGCGGGGGGGCAGAGACCCAGTACTTC. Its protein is CASSGGAETQYF.

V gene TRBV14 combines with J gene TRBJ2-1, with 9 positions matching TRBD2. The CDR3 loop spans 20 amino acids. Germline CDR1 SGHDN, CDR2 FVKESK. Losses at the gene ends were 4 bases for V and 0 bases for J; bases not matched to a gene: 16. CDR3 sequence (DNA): TGTGCCAGCAGCCCCGGAAGGGCTAGCGGGGTACAAAGCTCCTACAATGAGCAGTTCTTC. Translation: CASSPGRASGVQSSYNEQFF.

The chain's CDR3 is CASSLSRTDEQYF. DNA of the CDR3: TGCGCCAGCAGCTTGTCCCGTACAGACGAGCAGTACTTC. The chain links TRBV5-1 to TRBJ2-7, with D unclear. This CDR3 is 13 amino acids long. Per germline, CDR1 SGHRS and CDR2 YFSETQ. V gave up 1 base and J gave up 5 bases, with 10 bases separating them.

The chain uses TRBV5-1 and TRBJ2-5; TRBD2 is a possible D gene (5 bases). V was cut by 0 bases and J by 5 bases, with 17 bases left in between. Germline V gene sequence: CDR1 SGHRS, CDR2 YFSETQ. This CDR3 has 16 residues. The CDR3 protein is CASSLGGSGPTETQYF. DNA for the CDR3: TGCGCCAGCAGCTTGGGCGGCAGCGGACCTACGGAGACCCAGTACTTC. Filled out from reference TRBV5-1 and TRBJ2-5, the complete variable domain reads KAGVTQTPRYLIKTRGQQVTLSCSPISGHRSVSWYQQTPGQGLQFLFEYFSETQRNKGNFPGRFSGRQFSNSRSEMNVSTLELGDSALYLCASSLGGSGPTETQYFGPGTRLLVL.

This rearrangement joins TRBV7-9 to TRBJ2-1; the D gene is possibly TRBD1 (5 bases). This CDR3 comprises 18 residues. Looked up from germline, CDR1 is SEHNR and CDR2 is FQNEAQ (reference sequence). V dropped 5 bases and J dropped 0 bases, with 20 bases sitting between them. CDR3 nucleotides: TGTGCCAGCAGCCCCCAGCCCTTCGGACACGGCTCCTACAATGAGCAGTTCTTC. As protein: CASSPQPFGHGSYNEQFF.

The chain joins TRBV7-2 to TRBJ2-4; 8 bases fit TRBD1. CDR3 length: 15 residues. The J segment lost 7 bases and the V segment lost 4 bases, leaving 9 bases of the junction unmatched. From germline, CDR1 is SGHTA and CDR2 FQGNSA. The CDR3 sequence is CASSSGTGWGNIQYF. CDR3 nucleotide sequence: TGTGCCAGCAGCTCCGGGACAGGTTGGGGGAACATTCAGTACTTC.

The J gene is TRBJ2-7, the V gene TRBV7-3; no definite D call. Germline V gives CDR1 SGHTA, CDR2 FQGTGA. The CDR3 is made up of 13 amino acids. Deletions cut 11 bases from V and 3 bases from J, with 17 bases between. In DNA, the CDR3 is TGTGCCGCGGTCCGTCAGTTCATCTACGAGCAGTACTTC. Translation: CAAVRQFIYEQYF.

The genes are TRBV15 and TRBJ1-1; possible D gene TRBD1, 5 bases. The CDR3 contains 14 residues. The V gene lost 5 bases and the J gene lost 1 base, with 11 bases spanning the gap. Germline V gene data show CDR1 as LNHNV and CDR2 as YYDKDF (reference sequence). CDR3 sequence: CATSLIGGNTEAFF. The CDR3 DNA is TGTGCCACCAGCCTCATCGGGGGGAACACTGAAGCTTTCTTT.

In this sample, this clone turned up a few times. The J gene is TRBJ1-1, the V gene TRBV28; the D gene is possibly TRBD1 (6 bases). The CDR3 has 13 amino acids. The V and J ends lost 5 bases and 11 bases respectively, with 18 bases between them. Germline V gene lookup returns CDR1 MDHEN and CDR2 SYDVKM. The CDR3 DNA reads TGTGCCAGCAGTCGAGACGCTACAGGGATGGCTTTCTTT. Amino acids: CASSRDATGMAFF.

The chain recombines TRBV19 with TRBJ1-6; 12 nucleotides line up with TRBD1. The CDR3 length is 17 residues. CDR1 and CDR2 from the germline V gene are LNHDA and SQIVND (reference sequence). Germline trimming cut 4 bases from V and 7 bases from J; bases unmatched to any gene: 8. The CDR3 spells CASSSQRDRGRNSPLHF. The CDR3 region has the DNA TGTGCCAGTAGTAGTCAACGGGACAGGGGGCGGAATTCACCCCTCCACTTT.

The CDR3 region has the DNA TGTGCCAGCAGTTTTGACCGGGATCAGCCCCAGCATTTT. It specifies CASSFDRDQPQHF. This chain connects TRBV27 to TRBJ1-5; D uncertain. This CDR3 contains 13 residues. V lost 3 bases and J lost 5, with 8 bases in between. Germline V lookup: CDR1 MNHEY, CDR2 SMNVEV (reference sequence).

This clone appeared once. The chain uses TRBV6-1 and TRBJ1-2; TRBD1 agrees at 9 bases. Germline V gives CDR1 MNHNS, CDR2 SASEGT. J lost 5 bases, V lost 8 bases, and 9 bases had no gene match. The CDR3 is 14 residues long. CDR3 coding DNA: TGTGCCAGCGGTCCGGACAGGGGCCTATATGGCTACACCTTC. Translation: CASGPDRGLYGYTF.

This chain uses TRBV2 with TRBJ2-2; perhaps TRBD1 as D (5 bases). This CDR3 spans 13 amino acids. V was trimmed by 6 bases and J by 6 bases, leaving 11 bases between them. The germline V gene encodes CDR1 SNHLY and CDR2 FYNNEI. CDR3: CASRPGFSGELFF. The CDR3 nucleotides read TGTGCCAGCAGACCAGGGTTTTCCGGGGAGCTGTTTTTT.

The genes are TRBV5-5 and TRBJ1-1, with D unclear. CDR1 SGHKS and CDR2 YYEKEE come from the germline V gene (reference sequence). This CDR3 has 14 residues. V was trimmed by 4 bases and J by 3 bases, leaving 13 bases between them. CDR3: CASSPRGGDTEAFF. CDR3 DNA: TGTGCCAGCAGCCCCCGGGGTGGCGACACTGAAGCTTTCTTT.

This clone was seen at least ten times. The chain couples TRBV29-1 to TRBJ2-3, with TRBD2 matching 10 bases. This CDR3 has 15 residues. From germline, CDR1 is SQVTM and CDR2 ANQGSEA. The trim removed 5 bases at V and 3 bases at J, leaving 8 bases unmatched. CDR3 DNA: TGCAGCGTTCGGGGCAGCGGGGGGGTTACAGATACGCAGTATTTT. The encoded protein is CSVRGSGGVTDTQYF.

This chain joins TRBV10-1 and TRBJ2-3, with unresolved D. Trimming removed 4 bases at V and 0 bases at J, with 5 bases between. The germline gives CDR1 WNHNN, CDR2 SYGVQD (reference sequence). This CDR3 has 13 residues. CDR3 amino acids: CASSVTSTDTQYF. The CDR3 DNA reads TGCGCCAGCAGTGTTACTAGCACAGATACGCAGTATTTT.

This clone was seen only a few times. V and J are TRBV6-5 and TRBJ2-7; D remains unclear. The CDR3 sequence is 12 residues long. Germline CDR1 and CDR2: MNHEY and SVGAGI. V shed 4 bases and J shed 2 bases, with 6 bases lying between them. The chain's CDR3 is CASSSFAYEQYF. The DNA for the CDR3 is TGTGCCAGCAGTTCATTTGCCTACGAGCAGTACTTC.

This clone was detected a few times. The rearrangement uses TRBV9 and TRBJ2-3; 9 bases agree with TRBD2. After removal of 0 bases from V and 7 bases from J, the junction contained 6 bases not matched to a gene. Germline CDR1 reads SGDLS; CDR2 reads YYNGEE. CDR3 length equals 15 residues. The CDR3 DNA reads TGTGCCAGCAGCGTAGAGGCGGGGGGGCCGAATACGCAGTATTTT. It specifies CASSVEAGGPNTQYF.

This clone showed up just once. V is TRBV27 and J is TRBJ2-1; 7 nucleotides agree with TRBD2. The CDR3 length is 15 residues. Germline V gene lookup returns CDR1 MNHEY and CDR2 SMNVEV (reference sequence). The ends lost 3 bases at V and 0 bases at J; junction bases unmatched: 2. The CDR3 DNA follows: TGTGCCAGCAGTTTCGGGACTACCTCCTACAATGAGCAGTTCTTC. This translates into CASSFGTTSYNEQFF.

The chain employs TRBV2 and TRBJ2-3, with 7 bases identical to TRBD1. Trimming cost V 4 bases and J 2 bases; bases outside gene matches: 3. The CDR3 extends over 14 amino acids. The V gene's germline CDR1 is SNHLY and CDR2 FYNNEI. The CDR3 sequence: CASSVDRHTDTQYF. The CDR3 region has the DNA TGTGCCAGCAGTGTGGACAGGCACACAGATACGCAGTATTTT.

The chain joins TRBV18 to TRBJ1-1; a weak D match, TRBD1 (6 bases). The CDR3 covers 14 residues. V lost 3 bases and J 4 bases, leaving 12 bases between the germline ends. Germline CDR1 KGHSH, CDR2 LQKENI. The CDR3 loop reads CASSPAGVATEAFF. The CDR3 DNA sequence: TGTGCCAGCTCACCCGCAGGGGTTGCCACTGAAGCTTTCTTT.

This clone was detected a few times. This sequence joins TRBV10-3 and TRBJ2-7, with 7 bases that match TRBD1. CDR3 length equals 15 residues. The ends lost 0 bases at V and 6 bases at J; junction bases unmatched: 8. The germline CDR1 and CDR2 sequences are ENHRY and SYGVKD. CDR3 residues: CAISESQGEIREQYF. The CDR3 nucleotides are TGTGCCATCAGTGAGTCTCAGGGGGAGATTCGCGAGCAGTACTTC.

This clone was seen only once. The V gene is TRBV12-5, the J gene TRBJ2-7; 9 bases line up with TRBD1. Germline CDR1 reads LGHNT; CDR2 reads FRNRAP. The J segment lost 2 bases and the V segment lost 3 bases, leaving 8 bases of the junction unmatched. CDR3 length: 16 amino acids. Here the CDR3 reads CASGLTITGGPYEQYF. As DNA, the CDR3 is TGTGCTAGTGGTTTAACAATTACAGGGGGCCCCTACGAGCAGTACTTC.

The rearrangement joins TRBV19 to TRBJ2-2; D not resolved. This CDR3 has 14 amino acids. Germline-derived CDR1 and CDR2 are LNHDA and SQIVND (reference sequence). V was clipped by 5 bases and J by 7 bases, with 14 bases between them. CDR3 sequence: CASSLIASGGELFF. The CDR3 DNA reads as TGTGCCAGTAGTTTAATAGCCAGTGGCGGGGAGCTGTTTTTT.

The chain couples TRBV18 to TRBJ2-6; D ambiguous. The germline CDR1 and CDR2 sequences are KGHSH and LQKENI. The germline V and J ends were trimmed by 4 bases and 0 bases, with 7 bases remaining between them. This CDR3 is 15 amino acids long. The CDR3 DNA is TGTGCCAGCTCACGAGGCTTCTCTGGGGCCAACGTCCTGACTTTC. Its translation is CASSRGFSGANVLTF.

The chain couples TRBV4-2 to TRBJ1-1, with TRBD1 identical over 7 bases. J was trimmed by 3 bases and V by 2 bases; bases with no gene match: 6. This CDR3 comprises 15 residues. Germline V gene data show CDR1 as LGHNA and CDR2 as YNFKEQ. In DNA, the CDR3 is TGTGCCAGCAGCCAACGTGGACAGGAGGACACTGAAGCTTTCTTT. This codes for CASSQRGQEDTEAFF.